One and the same sample provided the 17 T cell receptor beta chains below, sequenced in a study of cytomegalovirus exposure and HLA in healthy donors. PCR primers comprised 60 Vbeta and 13 Jbeta primers. The data were produced by immunoSEQ multiplex PCR, yet TCRdb's version contains in-frame clones alone and is incomplete. This table holds approximately 300,000 clones, roughly four fifths found once. The sequencing input was PBMCs. These receptors originate from a woman aged 40 to 50 in good health and CMV-seropositive.

The rearrangement links TRBV28 to TRBJ2-7, with 7 bases fitting TRBD1. Germline CDR1 is MDHEN and CDR2 is SYDVKM. There are 15 residues in the CDR3. Losses at the gene ends were 6 bases for V and 8 bases for J; bases not matched to a gene: 16. CDR3 DNA: TGTGCCAGCAGCATAGGGGGACAGCCTGAATCACAGCAGTACTTC. Amino acids: CASSIGGQPESQQYF.

This sequence joins TRBV4-2 and TRBJ1-5; TRBD1 matches at 8 bases. Per germline, CDR1 LGHNA and CDR2 YNFKEQ. The junction had 4 bases not matched to a gene; V was cut back by 0 bases and J by 6 bases. The CDR3 sequence is 15 residues long. The CDR3 loop reads CASSQDGQGAQPQHF. CDR3 bases: TGTGCCAGCAGCCAAGATGGGCAGGGGGCTCAGCCCCAGCATTTT.

The chain couples TRBV7-2 to TRBJ2-7, with 9 bases lining up with TRBD2. The germline V gene has CDR1 SGHTA and CDR2 FQGNSA. The ends lost 4 bases at V and 2 bases at J; junction bases unmatched: 15. The CDR3 length is 18 residues. CDR3 coding DNA: TGTGCCAGCAGCTCCCATATTACAGCGGGAGGACCGGCCTACGAGCAGTACTTC. Amino acids: CASSSHITAGGPAYEQYF. The full variable domain, completed using reference TRBV7-2 and TRBJ2-7, is GAGVSQSPSNKVTEKGKDVELRCDPISGHTALYWYRQSLGQGLEFLIYFQGNSAPDKSGLPSDRFSAERTGGSVSTLTIQRTQQEDSAVYLCASSSHITAGGPAYEQYFGPGTRLTVT.

This sequence joins TRBV6-5 and TRBJ2-2; weak D call: TRBD2 (5 bases). The CDR3 runs to 15 residues. Trimming shortened V by 7 bases and J by 8 bases, and 20 bases separated the two germline ends. Germline lookup yields CDR1 MNHEY and CDR2 SVGAGI. The CDR3 region has the DNA TGTGCCAGCACCCGGGGTGCGCTAGCCCTAGGGGAGCTGTTTTTT. This sequence encodes CASTRGALALGELFF.

The rearrangement joins TRBV5-1 to TRBJ2-7; D is possibly TRBD1 (9 bases). CDR3 length: 15 amino acids. Trimming shortened V by 4 bases and J by 3 bases, and 17 bases separated the two germline ends. Germline-derived CDR1 and CDR2 are SGHRS and YFSETQ. The CDR3 here is CASSRGGQGIYEQYF. CDR3 coding DNA: TGCGCCAGCAGCCGGGGGGGACAGGGAATCTACGAGCAGTACTTC.

The gene calls are TRBV11-2 and TRBJ2-2; D not resolved. V was clipped by 5 bases and J by 5 bases, with 15 bases between them. Germline lookup yields CDR1 SGHAT and CDR2 FQNNGV. CDR3 length equals 15 residues. CDR3 coding DNA: TGTGCCAGCAGCCCAACGACTCAGCGTACCGGGGAGCTGTTTTTT. Its translation is CASSPTTQRTGELFF. The complete variable domain, with remaining parts taken from reference TRBV11-2 and TRBJ2-2, reads EAGVAQSPRYKIIEKRQSVAFWCNPISGHATLYWYQQILGQGPKLLIQFQNNGVVDDSQLPKDRFSAERLKGVDSTLKIQPAKLEDSAVYLCASSPTTQRTGELFFGEGSRLTVL.

In nucleotides, the CDR3 is TGTGCCAGTAGTATATCCGATCAGGGGGGCAATCAGCCCCAGCATTTT. Protein sequence: CASSISDQGGNQPQHF. The chain links TRBV19 to TRBJ1-5, with 7 nucleotides matching TRBD1. Germline loops: CDR1 LNHDA, CDR2 SQIVND (reference sequence). The junction had 6 bases not matched to a gene; V was cut back by 2 bases and J by 2 bases. The CDR3 sequence is 16 residues long.

CDR3 loop: CAWSRTAGPNTEAFF. DNA of the CDR3: TGTGCCTGGAGTAGAACGGCAGGGCCGAACACTGAAGCTTTCTTT. The V call is TRBV30, the J call TRBJ1-1, with a weak D call TRBD1 (5 bases). V was trimmed by 2 bases and J by 1 base, leaving 14 bases between them. This CDR3 spans 15 amino acids. Germline lookup yields CDR1 GTSNPN and CDR2 SVGIG (reference sequence).

There are a few counts of this clone. This chain joins TRBV7-2 and TRBJ2-7; D is ambiguous. The ends were cut back, 1 base at V and 9 bases at J, with 19 bases in the middle. This CDR3 is 15 amino acids long. The germline gives CDR1 SGHTA, CDR2 FQGNSA. The CDR3 DNA is TGTGCCAGCAGCTTAGTTGATGCCGGCCTGGGCTCGCAGTACTTC. Translation: CASSLVDAGLGSQYF.

The V gene is TRBV10-1, the J gene TRBJ2-1, with a possible D match to TRBD2 (6 bases). CDR3 length: 15 amino acids. Trimming stripped 7 bases from V and 8 bases from J, with 21 bases between. Germline-derived CDR1 and CDR2 are WNHNN and SYGVQD (reference sequence). The chain's CDR3 is CASTPTRGRGDEQFF. As DNA, the CDR3 is TGCGCCAGCACCCCGACTAGAGGGCGCGGCGATGAGCAGTTCTTC.

The rearrangement links TRBV9 to TRBJ2-3, with 10 positions matching TRBD2. J lost 6 bases, V lost 2 bases, and 6 bases had no gene match. The CDR3 consists of 15 residues. The germline CDR1 and CDR2 sequences are SGDLS and YYNGEE. This chain's CDR3 is CASSVSGREVDTQYF. In DNA, the CDR3 is TGTGCCAGCAGCGTCAGCGGGAGGGAGGTGGATACGCAGTATTTT. Drawing the rest from reference TRBV9 and TRBJ2-3, the complete variable domain is DSGVTQTPKHLITATGQRVTLRCSPRSGDLSVYWYQQSLDQGLQFLIQYYNGEERAKGNILERFSAQQFPDLHSELNLSSLELGDSALYFCASSVSGREVDTQYFGPGTRLTVL.

V usage is TRBV9 and J usage is TRBJ2-7, with D possibly TRBD1 on 6 matching bases. The CDR3 totals 14 residues. The germline CDR1 and CDR2 sequences are SGDLS and YYNGEE. Trimming stripped 4 bases from V and 6 bases from J, with 17 bases between. CDR3 sequence reads: CASSTWDKGSEQYF. The CDR3 coding sequence is TGTGCCAGCAGCACGTGGGACAAGGGCTCCGAGCAGTACTTC.

The V call is TRBV7-2, the J call TRBJ2-1, with D tentatively TRBD2 (6 bases). The V and J ends lost 3 bases and 4 bases respectively, with 13 bases between them. CDR1 SGHTA and CDR2 FQGNSA come from the germline V gene. The CDR3 covers 15 residues. CDR3 loop: CASSFGTPYYNEQFF. The CDR3 DNA reads as TGTGCCAGCAGCTTCGGGACTCCTTATTACAATGAGCAGTTCTTC.

The V and J genes are TRBV7-9 and TRBJ2-7; 12 bases align to TRBD2. V trimming: 2 bases; J trimming: 4 bases; junction bases outside the gene matches: 12. The germline V gene encodes CDR1 SEHNR and CDR2 FQNEAQ (reference sequence). The CDR3 is made up of 18 amino acids. CDR3 in DNA: TGTGCCAGCAGCTTATGGCCTAGCGGGAGGGAAGCGGTATACGAGCAGTACTTC. This sequence encodes CASSLWPSGREAVYEQYF. The variable domain in full, completed from reference TRBV7-9 and TRBJ2-7, reads DTGVSQNPRHKITKRGQNVTFRCDPISEHNRLYWYRQTLGQGPEFLTYFQNEAQLEKSRLLSDRFSAERPKGSFSTLEIQRTEQGDSAMYLCASSLWPSGREAVYEQYFGPGTRLTVT.

This rearrangement joins TRBV18 to TRBJ2-5, with a weak D call TRBD1 (7 bases). The length of the CDR3 is 15 residues. Germline loops: CDR1 KGHSH, CDR2 LQKENI. V lost 3 bases, J lost 4 bases, and 15 bases lay in between. CDR3 residues: CASSPAQGRRETQYF. CDR3 DNA: TGTGCCAGCTCACCCGCACAGGGGAGGCGAGAGACCCAGTACTTC.

The chain employs TRBV11-3 and TRBJ2-3; 8 bases line up with TRBD2. Germline V gene sequence: CDR1 SGHNT, CDR2 YENEEA. CDR3 length: 15 residues. Trimming removed 3 bases from V and 6 bases from J; junction bases left unmatched: 8. The CDR3 bases are TGTGCCAGCAGCTTCGGTAGCGGGAAAGGGGATACGCAGTATTTT. Translated: CASSFGSGKGDTQYF.

This clone was counted between two and nine times. The chain combines TRBV4-2 with TRBJ2-3, with a weak D call TRBD2 (5 bases). Trimming took off 1 base at V and 0 bases at J, with 14 bases between the two ends. The V gene's germline CDR1 is LGHNA and CDR2 YNFKEQ. The CDR3 consists of 17 residues. CDR3 bases: TGTGCCAGCAGCCAAGGGTTTCGCGGGCTAAGCACAGATACGCAGTATTTT. Protein: CASSQGFRGLSTDTQYF.